Here is one T cell receptor beta chain with its context. Its antigen is undetermined. TCR cDNA received a 3' ligated oligonucleotide that carried a UMI. RNA was extracted from around 2.7 ml of whole blood of healthy adults. This record comes from a study of naive and memory T cell subsets. Study-wide points: TCR transcript changes with activation or differentiation may affect this RNA method.

CDR1 is ENHRY and CDR2 is SYGVKD in the germline V gene. This CDR3 spans 13 amino acids. Trimming removed 2 bases from V and 4 bases from J; junction bases left unmatched: 0. Amplification of ligated cDNA took four PCR rounds with SP2 and nested alpha and beta constant primers. For blood and skin samples, reverse transcription used TCR alpha and beta constant primers. TCRdb reprocessed the 5' RACE reads with MiXCR, giving one entry per CDR3 protein. The sample includes tens of thousands of distinct CDR3 sequences, 7.6% seen only once; the top ten take nearly 10%. The TCR originated in a female donor in good health. The J gene is TRBJ2-5, the V gene TRBV10-3; 8 bases match TRBD1. CDR3 nucleotides: TGTGCCATCAGTGAGACAGGGGGAGAGACCCAGTACTTC. This sequence encodes CAISETGGETQYF.